The rows below give T cell receptor beta chains drawn from one sample of a study of T cell responses to AZD1222 COVID-19 vaccine. TCRdb's table, derived via immunoSEQ multiplex PCR, lists solely in-frame clones and lacks some. Of roughly 100,000 clones detected, 89% appear once; the ten largest clones hold about 17%. The sample here was peripheral blood, taken on day 0 of AZD1222 vaccination. All receptors derive from an adult in good health. The CDR3 runs from the conserved cysteine through the conserved F or W. The order of the fields is J gene, D gene, clone size, V gene, CDR3 DNA, CDR3 protein. A D gene is named only where the DNA matches it firmly. Only part of the rows carry a size: once, few, many, or a class if the clone is expanded.

>TRBJ2-1|NA|NA|TRBV18
TGTGCCAGCTCACCACACTCGGACAGCCCTGAGCAGTTCTTC
CASSPHSDSPEQFF
>TRBJ2-1|NA|NA|TRBV5-1
TGCGCCAGCAGCCGGTCAGGGAAGGGTGACAGTGAGCAGTTCTTC
CASSRSGKGDSEQFF
>TRBJ2-5|TRBD1|NA|TRBV5-4
TGTGCCAGCAGCACAGACAGGGGGCCCCAAGAGACCCAGTACTTC
CASSTDRGPQETQYF
>TRBJ2-5|TRBD1|NA|TRBV7-7
TGTGCCAGCAGCACAGGGGGAGTTTTCGGGGAGACCCAGTACTTC
CASSTGGVFGETQYF
>TRBJ2-5|NA|NA|TRBV6-5
TGTGCCAGCAGTCGGCATTACCAAGAGACCCAGTACTTC
CASSRHYQETQYF
>TRBJ1-1|NA|once|TRBV5-1
TGCGCCAGCAGCTTGGCCAGCGACACTGAAGCTTTCTTT
CASSLASDTEAFF
>TRBJ2-7|TRBD1|NA|TRBV5-6
TGTGCCAGCAGCTTGAGCTTAGGGGGCGTTGGAGACGAGCAGTACTTC
CASSLSLGGVGDEQYF
>TRBJ1-5|NA|NA|TRBV5-6
TGTGCCAGCAGCTTGGGTGGCACGAACAATCAGCCCCAGCATTTT
CASSLGGTNNQPQHF
>TRBJ1-5|NA|NA|TRBV4-2
TGTGCCAGCAGCCAAGATTACGGGGCCGATCAGCCCCAGCATTTT
CASSQDYGADQPQHF
>TRBJ1-4|NA|NA|TRBV6-5
TGTGCCAGCAGTCCCTCGGGACACGATGAAAAACTGTTTTTT
CASSPSGHDEKLFF
>TRBJ1-1|NA|NA|TRBV10-3
TGTGCCATCAGAAAACAGGGTCAGGAGCCTGAAGCTTTCTTT
CAIRKQGQEPEAFF
>TRBJ1-2|NA|NA|TRBV2
TGTGCCAGCAGTGAAGCGCTTCGGGGATGGGGTGGCTACACCTTC
CASSEALRGWGGYTF
>TRBJ1-3|NA|once|TRBV5-1
TGCGCCAGCAGTTCTTGGGGGCGAGTCTCTGGAAACACCATATATTTT
CASSSWGRVSGNTIYF
>TRBJ1-1|NA|NA|TRBV6-5
TGTGCCAGCAGTTACGCGAGCAATACTGAAGCTTTCTTT
CASSYASNTEAFF
>TRBJ2-2|NA|NA|TRBV2
TGTGCCAGCAGAGCTCGGTGGGAGCTGTTTTTT
CASRARWELFF
>TRBJ1-1|NA|once|TRBV2
TGTGCCACCAAAGACTTCGGGGGAACTGAAGCTTTCTTT
CATKDFGGTEAFF
>TRBJ1-3|TRBD1|NA|TRBV9
TGTGCCAGCAGCTACCATAGGGATTTTAGGGACAGCCACTCTGGAAACACCATATATTTT
CASSYHRDFRDSHSGNTIYF
>TRBJ1-1|TRBD1|NA|TRBV15
TGTGCCACCAGCAGAGATTATTCAGAGGTGGTACGTACAGGGGAGAACACTGAAGCTTTCTTT
CATSRDYSEVVRTGENTEAFF
>TRBJ1-2|TRBD1|NA|TRBV9
TGTGCCAGCAGCGGCTCAAGACAGGGATCTAACTATGGCTACACCTTC
CASSGSRQGSNYGYTF
>TRBJ1-5|NA|NA|TRBV10-3
TGTGCCATCAGTTCCGAGAATCAGCCCCAGCATTTT
CAISSENQPQHF
>TRBJ1-1|NA|NA|TRBV2
TGTGCCAGCAGGGGGCAGACAATTGAGAACACTGAAGCTTTCTTT
CASRGQTIENTEAFF
>TRBJ1-4|NA|NA|TRBV19
TGTGCCAGTAGAGGGGAATATAATGAAAAACTGTTTTTT
CASRGEYNEKLFF
>TRBJ1-6|TRBD1|NA|TRBV7-9
TGTGCCAGCAGCTTTACAGGGGGAAATTCACCCCTCCACTTT
CASSFTGGNSPLHF
>TRBJ1-2|TRBD1|once|TRBV6-1
TGTGCCAGCAGTGAAACAGGGGGCAGCTATGGCTACACCTTC
CASSETGGSYGYTF
>TRBJ1-4|NA|NA|TRBV5-1
TGCGCCAGGGGGGGAAAGGAAAAACTGTTTTTT
CARGGKEKLFF
>TRBJ1-2|TRBD1|NA|TRBV5-4
TGTGCCAGCAGCTTGTGGACAGGGGGCCGCTATGGCTACACCTTC
CASSLWTGGRYGYTF
>TRBJ1-1|NA|NA|TRBV4-1
TGCGCCAGCAGCCGGACCGGGACGATGGAAGCTTTCTTT
CASSRTGTMEAFF
>TRBJ2-1|NA|few|TRBV6-2/TRBV6-3
TGTGCCAGCAGTTCCGGGACGCACAATGAGCAGTTCTTC
CASSSGTHNEQFF
>TRBJ2-2|TRBD1|NA|TRBV24-1
TGTGCCACCAGTGATCCGCCGGGGACAGACTCTTCGAACACCGGGGAGCTGTTTTTT
CATSDPPGTDSSNTGELFF
>TRBJ1-2|NA|NA|TRBV7-9
TGTGCCAGCAGCTTAGCGGACAGCCACTACACCTTC
CASSLADSHYTF
>TRBJ1-5|TRBD1|NA|TRBV18
TGTGCCAGCTCACTCGGGACAGGGCTTCAGCCCCAGCATTTT
CASSLGTGLQPQHF
>TRBJ2-3|NA|once|TRBV5-4
TGTGCCAGCAGCTTTACGGGACAACACACAGATACGCAGTATTTT
CASSFTGQHTDTQYF
>TRBJ1-2|NA|NA|TRBV10-2
TGCGCCAGTACGGATCCGGGGGCCTATGGCTACACCTTC
CASTDPGAYGYTF
>TRBJ1-1|NA|once|TRBV14
TGTGCCAGCAGCCAAACAGTCTGGACTGAAGCTTTCTTT
CASSQTVWTEAFF
>TRBJ2-3|NA|once|TRBV5-4
TGTGCCAGCAGCTTGGCCAGGACCGGGGCTGTAGATACGCAGTATTTT
CASSLARTGAVDTQYF
>TRBJ2-7|NA|NA|TRBV2
TGTGCCAGCAGGGAGGGCATCTACGAGCAGTACTTC
CASREGIYEQYF
>TRBJ1-2|NA|NA|TRBV6-1
TGTGCCAGCAGTGAGGTCCGGATCGACTATGGCTACACCTTC
CASSEVRIDYGYTF
>TRBJ1-5|NA|NA|TRBV6-2/TRBV6-3
TGTGCCAGCAGCGCCAGGGACAATCAGCCCCAGCATTTT
CASSARDNQPQHF
>TRBJ1-2|NA|NA|TRBV7-8
TGTGCCAGCAGCTTAGCGGTAAACGCTAACTATGGCTACACCTTC
CASSLAVNANYGYTF
>TRBJ1-1|NA|NA|TRBV19
TGTGCCAGTAGTAAGGGCCCCCCCCGAGAGAAAGCTGAAGCTTTCTTT
CASSKGPPREKAEAFF
>TRBJ2-1|NA|NA|TRBV3-1/TRBV3-2
TGTGCCAGCAGCCAAGATGTGGGTGATCCCTACAATGAGCAGTTCTTC
CASSQDVGDPYNEQFF
>TRBJ1-2|NA|once|TRBV2
TGTGCCAGCAGTGAATACGGAGCTAACTATGGCTACACCTTC
CASSEYGANYGYTF
>TRBJ1-1|NA|NA|TRBV9
TGTGCCAGCAGCGTCTCCTCAGGGTGGAACACTGAAGCTTTCTTT
CASSVSSGWNTEAFF
>TRBJ1-5|TRBD1|NA|TRBV10-2
TGCGCCAGCAGACAGGGGGTTCAATTCAATCAGCCCCAGCATTTT
CASRQGVQFNQPQHF
>TRBJ2-1|NA|NA|TRBV11-2
TGTGCCAGCAGCTTAGCGGGACGGACCAATGAGCAGTTCTTC
CASSLAGRTNEQFF
>TRBJ2-2|NA|NA|TRBV12-3/TRBV12-4
TGTGCCAGCTCTCCCGTGAACACCGGGGAGCTGTTTTTT
CASSPVNTGELFF
>TRBJ1-1|NA|NA|TRBV7-9
TGTGCCAGCAGGGATCTAGCAGGTACTGAAGCTTTCTTT
CASRDLAGTEAFF
>TRBJ2-2|NA|NA|TRBV19
TGTGCCAGTAGTATCTCCACGCAGACCGGGGAGCTGTTTTTT
CASSISTQTGELFF
>TRBJ2-1|NA|NA|TRBV30
TGTGCCTGGAGTGTAAGGGGAAATGAGCAGTTCTTC
CAWSVRGNEQFF
>TRBJ2-3|TRBD1|NA|TRBV5-8
TGTGCCAGCCCGCCGGGACAGGGTTGGACAGATACGCAGTATTTT
CASPPGQGWTDTQYF
>TRBJ2-3|NA|NA|TRBV19
TGTGCCAGTAGTCCATTGTCAGTCAGAGATACGCAGTATTTT
CASSPLSVRDTQYF
>TRBJ1-5|NA|NA|TRBV5-1
TGCGCCAGCAGCTTGGTGGCAGAGAATCAGCCCCAGCATTTT
CASSLVAENQPQHF
>TRBJ1-4|NA|NA|TRBV19
TGTGCCAGTGCCCCTGGACAGACAACTAATGAAAAACTGTTTTTT
CASAPGQTTNEKLFF